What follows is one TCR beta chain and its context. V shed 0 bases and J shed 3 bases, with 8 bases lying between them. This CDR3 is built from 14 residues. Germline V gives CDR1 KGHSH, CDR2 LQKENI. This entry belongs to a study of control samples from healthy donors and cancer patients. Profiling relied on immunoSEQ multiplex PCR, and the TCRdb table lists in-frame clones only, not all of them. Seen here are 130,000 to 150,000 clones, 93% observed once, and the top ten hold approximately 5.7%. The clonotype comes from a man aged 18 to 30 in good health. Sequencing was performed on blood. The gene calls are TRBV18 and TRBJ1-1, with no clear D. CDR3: CASSPPSPDTEAFF. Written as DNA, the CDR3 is TGTGCCAGCTCACCACCGTCGCCAGACACTGAAGCTTTCTTT.